A selection of T cell receptor beta chains follows, all from one sample in a study of blood T cell repertoires in COVID-19. TCRdb's copy holds only in-frame clones and misses some; the assay was immunoSEQ multiplex PCR. The table has about 120,000 clones, roughly 80% seen once. The sequenced sample consisted of peripheral blood. The receptor source for this set is a man younger than 40 with acute or convalescent COVID-19. Each CDR3 is given with its conserved first and last residue. Fields, in order: clone size, V gene, J gene, D gene, CDR3 DNA, CDR3 protein. D genes are given only for firm matches. Some rows have no size entry. The others give once, few or many, or a class for an expanded clone.

-,TRBV19,TRBJ1-5,-,TGTGCCAGTAGTATAAGGGGCCCGAGCAATCAGCCCCAGCATTTT,CASSIRGPSNQPQHF
-,TRBV27,TRBJ2-1,TRBD2,TGTGCCAGCAGTCCCAACGGACTAGCTGGCTCCTACAATGAGCAGTTCTTC,CASSPNGLAGSYNEQFF
-,TRBV3-1/TRBV3-2,TRBJ2-1,-,TGTGCCAGCAGCCAAGGGTGGTCCGGGAGCGGTTACAATGAGCAGTTCTTC,CASSQGWSGSGYNEQFF
few,TRBV11-1,TRBJ2-1,-,TGTGCCAGCAGCCGCGGACAGTTGGTGGGTGAGCAGTTCTTC,CASSRGQLVGEQFF
once,TRBV9,TRBJ2-1,TRBD2,TGTGCCAGCAGCGTAATGGGGACTAGCGGTTACAATGAGCAGTTCTTC,CASSVMGTSGYNEQFF
-,TRBV6-5,TRBJ1-1,-,TGTGCCACCGCACTGACGGGAGGCACTGAAGCTTTCTTT,CATALTGGTEAFF
once,TRBV20-1,TRBJ1-1,-,TGCAGTGCCACGGTGAACACTGAAGCTTTCTTT,CSATVNTEAFF
-,TRBV13,TRBJ2-2,TRBD2,TGTGCCAGCAGCTTTGCTAGCGGGAACACCGGGGAGCTGTTTTTT,CASSFASGNTGELFF
-,TRBV30,TRBJ1-6,TRBD1,TGTGCCTGGAGTGATGATAGGGGGCGAGTTTCACCCCTCCACTTT,CAWSDDRGRVSPLHF
few,TRBV9,TRBJ2-3,TRBD2,TGTGCCAGCAGCGTAGCTCCGGGAGGGCCCGCGGGGGCCTATACGCAGTATTTT,CASSVAPGGPAGAYTQYF
-,TRBV18,TRBJ2-1,TRBD2,TGTGCCAGCTCACCATTGCCTAGCGGATACAATGAGCAGTTCTTC,CASSPLPSGYNEQFF
once,TRBV9,TRBJ1-1,-,TGTGCCAGCAGCGTAGGTGAGTCCGAAGCTTTCTTT,CASSVGESEAFF
-,TRBV30,TRBJ1-3,-,TGTGCCTGGAGTCAGCAGAGGGCAACTGGAAACACCATATATTTT,CAWSQQRATGNTIYF
-,TRBV6-5,TRBJ1-6,TRBD1,TGTGCCAGCAGCTGGGACAGACCTAATTCACCCCTCCACTTT,CASSWDRPNSPLHF
-,TRBV9,TRBJ2-1,TRBD1,TGTGCCAGCAGCGTAGATCGGACAGGGGGTGGTAATGAGCAGTTCTTC,CASSVDRTGGGNEQFF
-,TRBV6-5,TRBJ1-4,TRBD1,TGTGCCAGCAGTTACTCCACCGGGACAGGGGAAGAAAAACTGTTTTTT,CASSYSTGTGEEKLFF
-,TRBV30,TRBJ1-1,-,TGTGCCTGGAGTGTTTCACAACCCACTGAAGCTTTCTTT,CAWSVSQPTEAFF
-,TRBV6-5,TRBJ2-1,-,TGTGCCAGCAGTTACTCTGGTAGCTTGGATGAGCAGTTCTTC,CASSYSGSLDEQFF
-,TRBV30,TRBJ1-6,-,TGTGCCTGGAGTATCAGGGCCCAGGGTACACCCCTCCACTTT,CAWSIRAQGTPLHF
once,TRBV9,TRBJ2-2,TRBD2,TGTGCCAGCAGCGTTCGGGGGGGCACCGGGGAGCTGTTTTTT,CASSVRGGTGELFF
-,TRBV29-1,TRBJ1-2,TRBD1,TGCAGCGTTGACAGGGGGATAGGTATAGAGGGCTACACCTTC,CSVDRGIGIEGYTF
-,TRBV19,TRBJ1-5,-,TGTGCCAGTAGTATAGGGTTCGGTCACAATCAGCCCCAGCATTTT,CASSIGFGHNQPQHF
-,TRBV2,TRBJ1-4,-,TGTGCCAGCAGTTTCCCGGGACCCCGGGGGGCAACAACTAATGAAAAACTGTTTTTT,CASSFPGPRGATTNEKLFF
-,TRBV29-1,TRBJ2-1,TRBD2,TGCAGCGTTGATAAGGTGACTAGCGGGAGGTTAAATGAGCAGTTCTTC,CSVDKVTSGRLNEQFF
-,TRBV20-1,TRBJ1-6,-,TGCAGTGCTAGTCCTGGTGGCCAATTCACCCTCCACTTT,CSASPGGQFTLHF
-,TRBV5-1,TRBJ2-3,-,TGCGCCAGCAGCTCGGACATTCTGGCCACAGATACGCAGTATTTT,CASSSDILATDTQYF
-,TRBV6-4,TRBJ1-2,-,TGTGCCAGCAGTGACGGCGGCTCGAATGGCTACACCTTC,CASSDGGSNGYTF
-,TRBV25-1,TRBJ2-3,TRBD2,TGTGCCAGCAAATCTAGCGGGAGGGCATCAGATACGCAGTATTTT,CASKSSGRASDTQYF
-,TRBV5-1,TRBJ2-1,TRBD2,TGCGCCAGCAGCCGTGCCGTGAATAGCGGGGACAATGAGCAGTTCTTC,CASSRAVNSGDNEQFF
-,TRBV11-3,TRBJ1-2,TRBD1,TGTGCCAGCAGCTCAAGACAGGGGGTTATCTATGGCTACACCTTC,CASSSRQGVIYGYTF
-,TRBV7-9,TRBJ1-2,-,TGTGCCAGCAGCTTCTCTGGGGACACCGGGAACTATGGCTACACCTTC,CASSFSGDTGNYGYTF
few,TRBV7-2,TRBJ1-1,-,TGTGCCAGCAGCATTCCTGGGGGGGTCACGAACACTGAAGCTTTCTTT,CASSIPGGVTNTEAFF
few,TRBV6-5,TRBJ1-4,TRBD1,TGTGCCAGCAGTTACAGGACAGGGACAACTAATGAAAAACTGTTTTTT,CASSYRTGTTNEKLFF
-,TRBV10-2,TRBJ1-4,-,TGCGCCAGCAGTGCCGGGGGAGATGAAAAACTGTTTTTT,CASSAGGDEKLFF
-,TRBV5-1,TRBJ1-4,-,TGCGCCAGCAGCTCAGGACAGACTAATGAAAAACTGTTTTTT,CASSSGQTNEKLFF
-,TRBV2,TRBJ1-2,TRBD1,TGTGCCAGCACCCGACAGGGGGGGGGCTACACCTTC,CASTRQGGGYTF
-,TRBV9,TRBJ1-2,TRBD1,TGTGCCAGCAGCGTAGGGGACAGGGGGCGCGGCTACACCTTC,CASSVGDRGRGYTF
-,TRBV19,TRBJ2-5,-,TGTGCCAGTAGTATCGCCGGCGGCGCCTTTGAGACCCAGTACTTC,CASSIAGGAFETQYF
-,TRBV12-3/TRBV12-4,TRBJ1-1,-,TGTGCCAGCAGCAAGAACACTGAAGCTTTCTTT,CASSKNTEAFF
-,TRBV5-1,TRBJ2-1,-,TGCGCCAGCAGCGGCATCCCCCGGGACTCGAGCTCCTACAATGAGCAGTTCTTC,CASSGIPRDSSSYNEQFF
-,TRBV5-4,TRBJ2-1,-,TGTGCCAGCAGCTGGAGGACTGGAGGCAATGAGCAGTTCTTC,CASSWRTGGNEQFF
few,TRBV24-1,TRBJ2-3,TRBD2,TGTGCCACCAGTGATACCCGAGGCCCGGGACTAGCGGGGGCAGATACGCAGTATTTT,CATSDTRGPGLAGADTQYF
-,TRBV6-2/TRBV6-3,TRBJ2-3,-,TGTGCCAGCAGTTTACTGCCCGGGACACTAATGGATACGCAGTATTTT,CASSLLPGTLMDTQYF
-,TRBV7-9,TRBJ2-2,-,TGTGCCAGCAGCTTAGGTTTCCAGGACACCGGGGAGCTGTTTTTT,CASSLGFQDTGELFF
-,TRBV7-2,TRBJ2-5,TRBD1,TGTGCCAGCAGCTTAGACGCCCCGCTGGGACAGGGATTTCAAGAGACCCAGTACTTC,CASSLDAPLGQGFQETQYF
-,TRBV3-1/TRBV3-2,TRBJ1-1,-,TGTGCCAGCAGCCCCCGGGGAGGCACTGAAGCTTTCTTT,CASSPRGGTEAFF
-,TRBV19,TRBJ2-7,TRBD1,TGTGCCAGTAGTATTGGGACAGGGTTCTACGAGCAGTACTTC,CASSIGTGFYEQYF
-,TRBV25-1,TRBJ2-7,-,TGTGCCAGCAGTGACAGGGGAATCTACGAGCAGTACTTC,CASSDRGIYEQYF
-,TRBV9,TRBJ2-1,TRBD1,TGTGCCAGCAGCCCTCCACCGGGACAGGGATACAATGAGCAGTTCTTC,CASSPPPGQGYNEQFF
-,TRBV2,TRBJ2-5,TRBD2,TGTGCCAGCAGGGAAGCGGGGGGGGAGACCCAGTACTTC,CASREAGGETQYF
few,TRBV9,TRBJ1-2,-,TGTGCCAGCAGGGCTACCGGGACACTAGCTAACTATGGCTACACCTTC,CASRATGTLANYGYTF
-,TRBV27,TRBJ2-1,TRBD1,TGTGCCAGCAAGTCTTACAGGGGGCCCTCCTACAATGAGCAGTTCTTC,CASKSYRGPSYNEQFF
-,TRBV12-5,TRBJ2-5,TRBD2,TGTGCTAGTGGTTTGGTAGCCGGGGGGGATAGGGAGACCCAGTACTTC,CASGLVAGGDRETQYF
-,TRBV11-2,TRBJ1-1,TRBD1,TGTGCCAGCAGCTTATCACAGGGGGTAGCCACTGAAGCTTTCTTT,CASSLSQGVATEAFF
-,TRBV10-3,TRBJ2-1,TRBD2,TGTGCCATCAACCAACATAGCGGGGGCCGCTCCTACAATGAGCAGTTCTTC,CAINQHSGGRSYNEQFF
-,TRBV4-1,TRBJ2-4,-,TGCGCCAGCAGCCAACCGAGGACAAGGGGAAACATTCAGTACTTC,CASSQPRTRGNIQYF
-,TRBV19,TRBJ1-2,TRBD1,TGTGCCAGTAGTATGATACAGGACAGGGGATATGGCTACACCTTC,CASSMIQDRGYGYTF